These T cell receptor beta chains were read from a single sample in a study of cytomegalovirus exposure and HLA in healthy donors. Measured with immunoSEQ multiplex PCR; TCRdb has only the in-frame clones, and not every one. This table lists about 130,000 clones. The sequenced sample consisted of PBMCs. These receptors were taken from a woman between 40 and 55 years old in good health and CMV-seronegative. Both conserved end residues are part of each CDR3. Fields, in order: CDR3 length, J gene, V gene, D gene, CDR3 DNA, CDR3 protein. D genes are given only for firm matches.

14 TRBJ1-1 TRBV10-1 - TGCGCCAGCAGTGACCAGGGCGAGAACACTGAAGCTTTCTTT CASSDQGENTEAFF
15 TRBJ1-1 TRBV18 - TGTGCCAGCTCACTCCCAGTCTCGGGTCGTACTGAAGCTTTCTTT CASSLPVSGRTEAFF
14 TRBJ1-5 TRBV18 - TGTGCCAGCTCACCAAACAGGGACAATCAGCCCCAGCATTTT CASSPNRDNQPQHF
17 TRBJ2-1 TRBV4-2 TRBD2 TGTGCCAGCAGCCAAGATGAACTAGCGGGGGGTTTCAATGAGCAGTTCTTC CASSQDELAGGFNEQFF
13 TRBJ1-1 TRBV14 - TGTGCCAGCAGCGTTCAGGGGAACACTGAAGCTTTCTTT CASSVQGNTEAFF
14 TRBJ2-4 TRBV2 - TGTGCCGACGGGGTAGATCGCCCAACGAACATTCAGTACTTC CADGVDRPTNIQYF
17 TRBJ1-3 TRBV5-4 - TGTGCCAGCAGCTCGGGGCAGGGGCCGAGCTCTGGAAACACCATATATTTT CASSSGQGPSSGNTIYF
17 TRBJ1-5 TRBV10-3 - TGTGCCATCAGTGAGTCTGCCGCGGGGGGGGAATATCAGCCCCAGCATTTT CAISESAAGGEYQPQHF
14 TRBJ2-1 TRBV7-2 TRBD2 TGTGCCAGCAGCCCTGGACTAGCTTGGTATGAGCAGTTCTTC CASSPGLAWYEQFF
15 TRBJ2-6 TRBV11-3 - TGTGCCAGCAGCTTAGCTCCTTTTGGGGCCAACGTCCTGACTTTC CASSLAPFGANVLTF
12 TRBJ2-7 TRBV28 - TGTGCCAGCAGTTGGCCCGACAGCGTAAAGTACTTC CASSWPDSVKYF
15 TRBJ1-5 TRBV6-1 TRBD1 TGTGCCAGCACCCGGGGACAGGGGTGGAATCAGCCCCAGCATTTT CASTRGQGWNQPQHF
15 TRBJ2-7 TRBV18 TRBD1 TGTGCCAGCTCACTCCGGACAGGGGGGGCCTACGAGCAGTACTTC CASSLRTGGAYEQYF
16 TRBJ1-1 TRBV28 - TGTGCCAGCAGTTTTGGGACTCCAAAGCGGAACACTGAAGCTTTCTTT CASSFGTPKRNTEAFF
15 TRBJ2-2 TRBV4-2 - TGTGCCAGCAGCCAAGATTGGACAGCGTTCGGGGAGCTGTTTTTT CASSQDWTAFGELFF
15 TRBJ1-6 TRBV10-3 - TGTGCCATCAGTACCGACAGCTCCTATAATTCACCCCTCCACTTT CAISTDSSYNSPLHF
15 TRBJ1-6 TRBV5-1 - TGCGCCAGCAGCTTGAGTGACTCTGGAGCTTCACCCCTCCACTTT CASSLSDSGASPLHF
18 TRBJ2-2 TRBV7-3 TRBD2 TGTGCCAGCAGCTTAACCGGTAGAGCGGGGGGGCTCACCGGGGAGCTGTTTTTT CASSLTGRAGGLTGELFF
16 TRBJ2-3 TRBV5-4 TRBD1 TGTGCCAGCAGACTGGGGGGGGACAGGGGCCCCGATACGCAGTATTTT CASRLGGDRGPDTQYF
13 TRBJ1-5 TRBV7-3 TRBD1 TGTGCCAGCAGCTCGGACAGGCTTCAGCCCCAGCATTTT CASSSDRLQPQHF
15 TRBJ1-2 TRBV15 TRBD1 TGTGTCACCAGCCGGAGGCAGGGGGCGGGGTATGGCTACACCTTC CVTSRRQGAGYGYTF
13 TRBJ2-7 TRBV19 - TGTGCCAGTAGTAGTTGGGCCTCCTACGAGCAGTACTTC CASSSWASYEQYF
14 TRBJ1-1 TRBV7-2 TRBD1 TGTGCCAGCAGCCTAGGGGGCAAAGCGACTGAAGCTTTCTTT CASSLGGKATEAFF
15 TRBJ1-1 TRBV9 TRBD1 TGTGCCAGCAGCGCCGAACAGGGGAAGAACACTGAAGCTTTCTTT CASSAEQGKNTEAFF
12 TRBJ1-2 TRBV28 - TGTGCCAGTTATACTCCTAACTATGGCTACACCTTC CASYTPNYGYTF
17 TRBJ1-4 TRBV5-6 TRBD1 TGTGCCAGCAGCTTGAGAGGGGGCTACAGGGTAGCCGAAAAACTGTTTTTT CASSLRGGYRVAEKLFF
15 TRBJ1-3 TRBV28 - TGTGCCAGCAGTCCTTCGGACAGCTCTGGAAACACCATATATTTT CASSPSDSSGNTIYF
16 TRBJ2-5 TRBV5-4 TRBD2 TGTGCCAGCAGCTTGCGAACTAGCGGGGGGGGAGAGACCCAGTACTTC CASSLRTSGGGETQYF
16 TRBJ2-5 TRBV7-8 TRBD2 TGTGCCAGCAGCGCCCGACTAGCGGGGGGTGGGGAGACCCAGTACTTC CASSARLAGGGETQYF
14 TRBJ1-1 TRBV6-6 - TGTGCCAGCAGTTACGCCACCTTCGGCACTGAAGCTTTCTTT CASSYATFGTEAFF
16 TRBJ2-1 TRBV19 - TGTGCCAGTAGTATAGATAACGGGAATACCTACAATGAGCAGTTCTTC CASSIDNGNTYNEQFF
14 TRBJ2-1 TRBV9 TRBD2 TGTGCCAGCAGCTTAGGCGGGGGGGAGCGTGAGCAGTTCTTC CASSLGGGEREQFF
15 TRBJ1-4 TRBV9 TRBD1 TGTGCCAGCAGCGTACAGGGGGCGGCTAATGAAAAACTGTTTTTT CASSVQGAANEKLFF
14 TRBJ1-2 TRBV5-1 TRBD1 TGCGCCAGCAGCTTGGTACGGCAGGGGGAGGGCTACACCTTC CASSLVRQGEGYTF
13 TRBJ1-2 TRBV27 - TGTGCCAGCAGTAGGGGGATGCCCTATGGCTACACCTTC CASSRGMPYGYTF
15 TRBJ2-2 TRBV19 - TGTGCCAGTAGTCCGACAGGACCGAACACCGGGGAGCTGTTTTTT CASSPTGPNTGELFF
15 TRBJ1-4 TRBV28 - TGTGCCAGCAGTTTGTGGGGGGCAACTAATGAAAAACTGTTTTTT CASSLWGATNEKLFF
16 TRBJ1-5 TRBV4-1 - TGCGCCAGCAGCCAAGAGGGTATCAGGGGCAATCAGCCCCAGCATTTT CASSQEGIRGNQPQHF
15 TRBJ1-2 TRBV18 - TGTGCCAGCTCACCACCTGGGGGGGCTAACTATGGCTACACCTTC CASSPPGGANYGYTF
15 TRBJ1-1 TRBV29-1 TRBD1 TGCAGCGTTGAAGAATTGGGACAGCCGAACACTGAAGCTTTCTTT CSVEELGQPNTEAFF
14 TRBJ2-2 TRBV10-3 TRBD1 TGTGCCATCGGGACAGGGGGCATGGCCGGGGAGCTGTTTTTT CAIGTGGMAGELFF
13 TRBJ1-2 TRBV6-6 TRBD1 TGTGCCAGCAGTCGATCAGGGGGCTATGGCTACACCTTC CASSRSGGYGYTF
16 TRBJ2-1 TRBV7-3 TRBD1 TGTGCCAGCAGCTTATCGAGGGACAGGGGGCGTCATGAGCAGTTCTTC CASSLSRDRGRHEQFF
16 TRBJ1-5 TRBV5-6 - TGTGCCAGCAGCCTCCGGGCAGGGGCCCCCAATCAGCCCCAGCATTTT CASSLRAGAPNQPQHF
14 TRBJ2-1 TRBV7-3 TRBD2 TGTGCCAGCAGCGAACCTAGCGGGGGGGATGAGCAGTTCTTC CASSEPSGGDEQFF